The rows below give T cell receptor beta chains drawn from one sample of a study of T cell responses to AZD1222 COVID-19 vaccine. Profiling relied on immunoSEQ multiplex PCR, and the TCRdb table lists in-frame clones only, not all of them. In the table there are 75,000 to 85,000 clones, roughly nine tenths of which are singletons. Sequenced here: peripheral blood, sampled 28 days after the second AZD1222 dose. These TCRs come from an adult who received the AZD1222 COVID-19 vaccine. CDR3s include the opening cysteine and the closing phenylalanine or tryptophan. Fields, in order: J gene, clone size, V gene, D gene, CDR3 DNA, CDR3 protein. A D gene is named only where the DNA matches it firmly. Clone size appears in some rows only: once, few, many, or a class for an expanded clone.

TRBJ2-7,NA,TRBV27,NA,TGTGCCAGCAGTTTATCCAGAGCCTACGAGCAGTACTTC,CASSLSRAYEQYF
TRBJ2-5,NA,TRBV7-7,TRBD1,TGTGCTAGCAGCAGGGGGCAAGAGACCCAGTACTTC,CASSRGQETQYF
TRBJ2-5,NA,TRBV7-3,TRBD1,TGTGCCAGCAGCCCAGGACAGGGCGAGACCCAGTACTTC,CASSPGQGETQYF
TRBJ2-1,few,TRBV4-1,NA,TGCGCCAGCAGCAACAATGAGCAGTTCTTC,CASSNNEQFF
TRBJ1-6,few,TRBV14,NA,TGTGCCAGCAGCCAAGATCGAGGGAATTCACCCCTCCACTTT,CASSQDRGNSPLHF
TRBJ1-2,NA,TRBV13,TRBD1,TGTGCCAGCAGCTTAGGGTCTGGGACAGGGGAGAGTGGCTACACCTTC,CASSLGSGTGESGYTF
TRBJ2-3,NA,TRBV7-2,NA,TGTGCCAGCAGCTTAGATACCGGAGTCGATACGCAGTATTTT,CASSLDTGVDTQYF
TRBJ1-3,NA,TRBV6-5,NA,TGTGCCAGCAGTTACTCCCAATTCTCTGGAAACACCATATATTTT,CASSYSQFSGNTIYF
TRBJ2-3,NA,TRBV19,TRBD2,TGTGCCAGTAGATCCGGGACTAGCGGGGGAGGAGATACGCAGTATTTT,CASRSGTSGGGDTQYF
TRBJ1-5,few,TRBV7-8,NA,TGTGCCAGCAGCTATTCGGCTGTTACCAGCAATCAGCCCCAGCATTTT,CASSYSAVTSNQPQHF
TRBJ1-5,NA,TRBV2,NA,TGTGCCAGCAGTGGGTCCCGGACTCGGAATCAGCCCCAGCATTTT,CASSGSRTRNQPQHF
TRBJ1-4,NA,TRBV19,TRBD1,TGTGCCAGTAGTTCAGGCGGGACAGTGGCTGAAAAACTGTTTTTT,CASSSGGTVAEKLFF
TRBJ2-7,NA,TRBV4-3,NA,TGCGCCAGCAGCCAAGGCACGGGAAGGTACGAGCAGTACTTC,CASSQGTGRYEQYF
TRBJ1-6,NA,TRBV25-1,NA,TGTGCCAGCCGAGTGGGCAGCCCTAATTCACCCCTCCACTTT,CASRVGSPNSPLHF
TRBJ2-3,NA,TRBV18,NA,TGTGCCAGCTCACCACCGTCCGGAGGCACAGATACGCAGTATTTT,CASSPPSGGTDTQYF
TRBJ1-5,NA,TRBV19,TRBD1,TGTGCCAGTAGTGCAGCAGGGGGAATACAGCCCCAGCATTTT,CASSAAGGIQPQHF
TRBJ1-1,NA,TRBV28,TRBD1,TGTGCCAGCAGGACCAGGGGGGGAAACACTGAAGCTTTCTTT,CASRTRGGNTEAFF
TRBJ1-5,NA,TRBV19,TRBD1,TGTGCCAGTAGTATTCAGGGGACAGCGCATCAGCCCCAGCATTTT,CASSIQGTAHQPQHF
TRBJ1-4,few,TRBV28,TRBD1,TGTGCCGGCAGGGACAGGGGGCGAGAAAAACTGTTTTTT,CAGRDRGREKLFF
TRBJ1-6,NA,TRBV5-6,TRBD1,TGTGCCAGCAGCTGGGGAGACAGGGGAGGTGGACCCCTCCACTTT,CASSWGDRGGGPLHF
TRBJ1-5,NA,TRBV24-1,NA,TGTGCCACCAGTGACCCCGACGCTGCGCGACCTCAGCCCCAGCATTTT,CATSDPDAARPQPQHF
TRBJ1-1,NA,TRBV5-1,NA,TGCGCCAGCAGCGGGGGCGTTGGCACTGAAGCTTTCTTT,CASSGGVGTEAFF
TRBJ1-5,NA,TRBV3-1/TRBV3-2,NA,TGTGCCAGCAGCCAAGGTTCATTTACCGGGGACAGCAATCAGCCCCAGCATTTT,CASSQGSFTGDSNQPQHF
TRBJ1-2,NA,TRBV12-3/TRBV12-4,NA,TGTGCCAGCAGTGTAGATGCTGAGGGCTACACCTTC,CASSVDAEGYTF
TRBJ1-2,NA,TRBV6-1,NA,TGTGCCAGCAGTGAAATCCGGTCGGCGGACTATGGCTACACCTTC,CASSEIRSADYGYTF
TRBJ1-6,NA,TRBV28,NA,TGTGCCAGCTCCTATAATTCACCCCTCCACTTT,CASSYNSPLHF
TRBJ2-4,NA,TRBV19,TRBD1,TGTGCCAGTAGTATTCAGGGGGCGAACATTCAGTACTTC,CASSIQGANIQYF
TRBJ1-2,NA,TRBV12-3/TRBV12-4,NA,TGTGCCAGCAGTGCTGGCAGCTATGGCTACACCTTC,CASSAGSYGYTF
TRBJ2-1,few,TRBV19,TRBD2,TGTGCCAGTAGTCGGGGGGCCTACAATGAGCAGTTCTTC,CASSRGAYNEQFF
TRBJ2-7,NA,TRBV7-7,TRBD2,TGTGCTAGCAGCCCACACGCGGAGACTAGCCCGCAGTACTTC,CASSPHAETSPQYF